One sample yielded the 26 T cell receptor beta chains listed below, sequenced in a study of OX40 agonist ivuxolimab in advanced cancers. Produced via immunoSEQ multiplex PCR; TCRdb's table is partial and in-frame only. The table has about 73,000 clones, roughly 90% seen once. Material: CD4+ or CD8+ T cells sorted from blood, obtained in a trial of the OX40 agonist ivuxolimab. The receptors originated from an adult with an advanced solid tumor such as melanoma, head and neck, liver or kidney cancer.

This chain uses TRBV5-1 with TRBJ2-3; 8 bases line up with TRBD2. Per the germline V gene, CDR1 is SGHRS and CDR2 is YFSETQ. The CDR3 runs 21 residues. The junction had 19 bases not matched to a gene; V was cut back by 0 bases and J by 1 base. The CDR3 loop reads CASSLAERDGRGRFGTDTQYF. CDR3 sequence (DNA): TGCGCCAGCAGCTTGGCCGAGCGCGACGGGAGGGGTCGGTTCGGCACAGATACGCAGTATTTT.

The genes are TRBV16 and TRBJ1-2; a weak D match, TRBD1 (6 bases). CDR3 length: 14 amino acids. CDR1 is KGHSY and CDR2 is FQNENV in the germline V gene. The germline V and J ends were trimmed by 2 bases and 3 bases, with 10 bases remaining between them. Here the CDR3 reads CASSQRGDHYGYTF. In DNA, the CDR3 is TGTGCCAGCAGCCAAAGGGGGGACCACTATGGCTACACCTTC.

V gene TRBV10-1 combines with J gene TRBJ2-7, with no clear D. Per germline, CDR1 WNHNN and CDR2 SYGVQD (reference sequence). The CDR3 loop spans 11 amino acids. Trimming pared 10 bases from V and 7 bases from J, leaving 14 bases between. The CDR3 bases are TGCGCCACCTCAGGTGGGTTAGAGCAGTACTTC. Encoded protein: CATSGGLEQYF.

V usage is TRBV7-9 and J usage is TRBJ1-1; 8 bases are shared with TRBD1. Germline V gives CDR1 SEHNR, CDR2 FQNEAQ (reference sequence). J was trimmed by 0 bases and V by 1 base; bases with no gene match: 4. There are 16 residues in the CDR3. The CDR3 reads CASSLDRGAMNTEAFF. Written as DNA, the CDR3 is TGTGCCAGCAGCTTAGACAGGGGGGCAATGAACACTGAAGCTTTCTTT.

The J gene is TRBJ1-1, the V gene TRBV5-1; D is undetermined. CDR1 is SGHRS and CDR2 is YFSETQ in the germline V gene. With 0 bases removed from V and 1 base from J, the gap between germline ends came to 10 bases. CDR3 size: 15 residues. Here the CDR3 reads CASSLDVAGNTEAFF. CDR3 sequence (DNA): TGCGCCAGCAGCTTGGACGTTGCGGGGAACACTGAAGCTTTCTTT.

The rearrangement links TRBV9 to TRBJ2-7; D may correspond to TRBD1 or TRBD2 (6 bases each). The ends were cut back, 0 bases at V and 3 bases at J, with 10 bases in the middle. This CDR3 is 14 amino acids long. Germline V gene sequence: CDR1 SGDLS, CDR2 YYNGEE. The CDR3: CASSVGGALYEQYF. Here the CDR3 DNA reads TGTGCCAGCAGCGTAGGGGGGGCTCTCTACGAGCAGTACTTC.

The gene calls are TRBV23-1 and TRBJ2-1; 8 nucleotides agree with TRBD2. TRBV23-1 is classed as an ORF, of uncertain function. The CDR3 spans 14 residues. With 10 bases clipped from V and 9 bases from J, the junction kept 14 bases outside the gene matches. CDR3 sequence: CAILSGGGCGEQFF. CDR3 nucleotide sequence: TGCGCCATCCTGTCGGGCGGGGGGTGCGGTGAGCAGTTCTTC.

This chain joins TRBV5-1 and TRBJ1-4; D unresolved. Germline V gene sequence: CDR1 SGHRS, CDR2 YFSETQ. This CDR3 spans 16 amino acids. Trimming took 1 base from V and 0 from J, leaving 10 bases between them. CDR3 sequence reads: CASSLTEEATNEKLFF. In DNA, the CDR3 is TGCGCCAGCAGCTTGACAGAAGAGGCAACTAATGAAAAACTGTTTTTT.

The rearrangement uses TRBV4-3 and TRBJ2-2, with unresolved D. The CDR3 is made up of 15 amino acids. The V end was cut by 0 bases, the J end by 4 bases, with 9 bases between. Germline V CDR1 and CDR2: LGHNA, YSLEER. The CDR3 nucleotides are TGCGCCAGCAGCCAAGATCGGCAGTTCACCGGGGAGCTGTTTTTT. It yields the protein CASSQDRQFTGELFF.

The chain is built from TRBV13 and TRBJ1-2, with D perhaps TRBD1 (5 bases). This CDR3 region has 15 residues. In germline, CDR1 is PRHDT, CDR2 FYEKMQ (reference sequence). Trimming removed 5 bases from V and 4 bases from J, with 17 bases in between. The CDR3 DNA sequence: TGTGCCAGCAGCCCTAGACCGCCTGGGGGCTATGGCTACACCTTC. Amino acid sequence: CASSPRPPGGYGYTF.

The rearrangement uses TRBV27 and TRBJ1-5; perhaps TRBD1 as D (6 bases). The CDR3 runs 16 residues. Trimming cost V 8 bases and J 1 base, with 18 bases left between them. The germline CDR1 and CDR2 sequences are MNHEY and SMNVEV (reference sequence). The CDR3 region has the DNA TGTGCCAGCTCCCCATCGGGGGGCGAGAGCAATCAGCCCCAGCATTTT. Protein: CASSPSGGESNQPQHF.

The rearrangement uses TRBV9 and TRBJ2-5, with D uncertain. Trimming pared 3 bases from V and 5 bases from J, leaving 17 bases between. This CDR3 region has 15 residues. Looked up from germline, CDR1 is SGDLS and CDR2 is YYNGEE. Written as DNA, the CDR3 is TGTGCCAGCAGCGGAAGGGTCTCTGACGGGGAGACCCAGTACTTC. Protein sequence: CASSGRVSDGETQYF.

The CDR3 here is CASSLGDRSFNQPQHF. The CDR3 bases are TGTGCCAGCAGCTTGGGCGACAGGAGTTTCAATCAGCCCCAGCATTTT. This chain uses TRBV5-8 with TRBJ1-5, with D perhaps matching TRBD1 (6 bases). Germline values: CDR1 SGHTS, CDR2 YDEGEE. The CDR3 length is 16 residues. Trimming pared 0 bases from V and 3 bases from J, leaving 13 bases between.

This clone has only one observation. V and J are TRBV30 and TRBJ1-6; possibly TRBD1 for D (6 bases). The CDR3 has 13 amino acids. The germline V and J ends were trimmed by 1 base and 10 bases, with 11 bases remaining between them. Germline V CDR1 and CDR2: GTSNPN, SVGIG (reference sequence). The DNA of the CDR3 is TGTGCCTGGAGTGGGGGGGGCGAATCACCCCTCCACTTT. Its translation: CAWSGGGESPLHF.

V is TRBV27 and J is TRBJ2-1, with 8 bases that match TRBD2. Trimming took 4 bases from V and 4 from J; bases not matched to a gene: 12. Germline assignment: CDR1 MNHEY and CDR2 SMNVEV (reference sequence). The CDR3 is made up of 17 amino acids. The CDR3 region is CASSWGVAGGRYNEQFF. The CDR3 nucleotides are TGTGCCAGCAGTTGGGGTGTGGCGGGGGGACGATACAATGAGCAGTTCTTC.

The rearrangement links TRBV9 to TRBJ2-7; D gene unclear. The CDR3 sequence is 13 residues long. The V gene's germline CDR1 is SGDLS and CDR2 YYNGEE. V lost 3 bases and J 0 bases, leaving 7 bases between the germline ends. The CDR3 nucleotides are TGTGCCAGCAGCGCCCCCAGCTCCTACGAGCAGTACTTC. Protein product: CASSAPSSYEQYF.

The V gene is TRBV7-8, the J gene TRBJ2-5; TRBD1 agrees at 8 bases. The J call may be in error: the DNA end matches TRBJ2-7 better. The CDR3 contains 13 residues. Germline V gene lookup returns CDR1 SGHVS and CDR2 FQNEAQ. The CDR3 region has the DNA TGTGCCAGCAGCTATGGACAGGGTCCCGAGCAGTACTTC. This sequence encodes CASSYGQGPEQYF.

This chain connects TRBV29-1 to TRBJ2-3; TRBD2 aligns across 8 bases. V shed 5 bases, J shed 3 bases, and the junction held 4 bases outside the gene matches. The V gene's germline CDR1 is SQVTM and CDR2 ANQGSEA. This CDR3 has 13 residues. The CDR3 sequence is CSVPGLATDTQYF. The CDR3, as DNA: TGCAGCGTTCCTGGACTAGCAACAGATACGCAGTATTTT.

This rearrangement joins TRBV4-1 to TRBJ2-7; possible D gene TRBD1, 6 bases. CDR3 length: 15 residues. CDR1 is MGHRA, CDR2 YSYEKL, per germline. Trimming left V 1 base short and J 0 bases short, with 10 bases between. This CDR3 reads CASSQVRTDSYEQYF. The CDR3 DNA is TGCGCCAGCAGCCAAGTTCGGACAGACTCCTACGAGCAGTACTTC.

V usage is TRBV9 and J usage is TRBJ1-2; no reliable D call. The CDR3 covers 15 residues. Per germline, CDR1 SGDLS and CDR2 YYNGEE. V shed 4 bases and J shed 6 bases, with 19 bases lying between them. The CDR3 DNA sequence: TGTGCCAGCAGCCTTATACCCCTCTCTGATAATGGCTACACCTTC. Amino acids: CASSLIPLSDNGYTF.

The chain couples TRBV19 to TRBJ1-1; 7 positions match TRBD1. The CDR3 extends over 14 amino acids. Germline CDR1 and CDR2: LNHDA and SQIVND (reference sequence). The V segment lost 9 bases and the J segment 5 bases; nucleotides outside the gene matches: 12. The CDR3 nucleotides are TGTGCCAGCCAAGTGGGGACAGCCTGGACTGAAGCTTTCTTT. Translated: CASQVGTAWTEAFF.

The chain recombines TRBV9 with TRBJ1-4; 8 positions match TRBD1. This CDR3 is 15 amino acids long. Germline V CDR1 and CDR2: SGDLS, YYNGEE. Germline trimming cut 3 bases from V and 8 bases from J; bases unmatched to any gene: 9. CDR3 amino acids: CASSGSGGAGEKLFF. CDR3 nucleotides: TGTGCCAGCAGCGGTTCAGGGGGCGCGGGGGAAAAACTGTTTTTT.

This chain joins TRBV7-6 and TRBJ1-1; D not certain. The CDR3 is 16 amino acids. The germline V gene has CDR1 SGHVS and CDR2 FNYEAQ. The V end lost 4 bases, the J end lost 0 bases, and 15 bases lay between the germline ends. This CDR3 reads CASSSVVRTMNTEAFF. DNA of the CDR3: TGTGCCAGCAGCTCCGTGGTAAGGACCATGAACACTGAAGCTTTCTTT.

The chain joins TRBV5-1 to TRBJ2-1, with 7 bases fitting TRBD2. The CDR3 covers 14 residues. Germline V gene lookup returns CDR1 SGHRS and CDR2 YFSETQ. J gave up 9 bases and V 2 bases, and 8 bases lay outside the gene matches. Here the CDR3 reads CASSLNGGYVEQFF. In DNA, the CDR3 is TGCGCCAGCAGCTTAAACGGGGGGTACGTTGAGCAGTTCTTC.

This chain joins TRBV29-1 and TRBJ2-7; 9 bases align to TRBD1. Germline CDR1 and CDR2: SQVTM and ANQGSEA. This CDR3 is 11 amino acids long. The CDR3 sequence is CKVDRGNEQYF. The CDR3 nucleotides are TGCAAAGTGGACAGGGGCAACGAGCAGTACTTC.

The chain employs TRBV10-3 and TRBJ2-5; D gene ambiguous. CDR3 length equals 11 residues. Germline lookup yields CDR1 ENHRY and CDR2 SYGVKD. The V end was cut by 0 bases, the J end by 4 bases, with 0 bases between. The CDR3 loop is CAISESETQYF. For the CDR3, the DNA is TGTGCCATCAGTGAGTCAGAGACCCAGTACTTC.